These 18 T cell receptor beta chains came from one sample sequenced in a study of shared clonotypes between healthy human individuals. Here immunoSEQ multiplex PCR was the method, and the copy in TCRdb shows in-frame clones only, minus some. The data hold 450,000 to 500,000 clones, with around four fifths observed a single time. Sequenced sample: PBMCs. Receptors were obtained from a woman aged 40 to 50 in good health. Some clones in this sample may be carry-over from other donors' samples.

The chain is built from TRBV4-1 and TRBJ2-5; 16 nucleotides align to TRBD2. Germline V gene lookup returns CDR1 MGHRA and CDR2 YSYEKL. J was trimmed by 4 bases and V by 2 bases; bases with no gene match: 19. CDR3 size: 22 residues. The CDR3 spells CASSQPPLGLAGGPGEIETQYF. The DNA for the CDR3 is TGCGCCAGCAGCCAACCCCCCTTGGGACTAGCGGGAGGGCCGGGGGAGATAGAGACCCAGTACTTC.

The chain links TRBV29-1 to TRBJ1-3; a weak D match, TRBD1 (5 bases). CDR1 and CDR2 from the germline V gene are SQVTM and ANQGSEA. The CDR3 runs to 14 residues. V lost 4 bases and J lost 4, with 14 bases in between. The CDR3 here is CSVVRQPPGNTIYF. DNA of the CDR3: TGCAGCGTTGTTAGACAGCCTCCGGGAAACACCATATATTTT.

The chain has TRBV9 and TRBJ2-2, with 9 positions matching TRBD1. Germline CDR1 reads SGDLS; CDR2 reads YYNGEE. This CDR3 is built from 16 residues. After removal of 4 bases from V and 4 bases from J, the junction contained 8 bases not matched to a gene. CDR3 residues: CASSPRTGETTGELFF. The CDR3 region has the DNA TGTGCCAGCAGCCCAAGGACAGGGGAGACCACCGGGGAGCTGTTTTTT.

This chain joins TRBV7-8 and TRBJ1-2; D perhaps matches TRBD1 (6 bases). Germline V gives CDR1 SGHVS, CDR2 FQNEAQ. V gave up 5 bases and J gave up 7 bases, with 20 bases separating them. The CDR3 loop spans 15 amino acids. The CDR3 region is CASSPGWADSPGYTF. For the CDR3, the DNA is TGTGCCAGCAGCCCGGGCTGGGCGGACAGCCCTGGCTACACCTTC.

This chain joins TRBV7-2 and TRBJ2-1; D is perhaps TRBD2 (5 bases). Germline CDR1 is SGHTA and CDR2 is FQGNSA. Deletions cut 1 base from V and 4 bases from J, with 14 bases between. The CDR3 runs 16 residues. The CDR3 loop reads CASSLVAGLIYNEQFF. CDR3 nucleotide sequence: TGTGCCAGCAGCTTAGTTGCAGGACTTATTTACAATGAGCAGTTCTTC. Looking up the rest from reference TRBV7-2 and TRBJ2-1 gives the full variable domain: GAGVSQSPSNKVTEKGKDVELRCDPISGHTALYWYRQSLGQGLEFLIYFQGNSAPDKSGLPSDRFSAERTGGSVSTLTIQRTQQEDSAVYLCASSLVAGLIYNEQFFGPGTRLTVL.

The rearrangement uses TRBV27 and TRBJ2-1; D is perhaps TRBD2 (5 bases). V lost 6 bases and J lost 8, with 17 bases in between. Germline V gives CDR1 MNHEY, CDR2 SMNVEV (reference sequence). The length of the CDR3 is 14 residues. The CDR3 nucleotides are TGTGCCAGCAGCGGCTTCAAGAGCGGTCATGAGCAGTTCTTC. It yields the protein CASSGFKSGHEQFF.

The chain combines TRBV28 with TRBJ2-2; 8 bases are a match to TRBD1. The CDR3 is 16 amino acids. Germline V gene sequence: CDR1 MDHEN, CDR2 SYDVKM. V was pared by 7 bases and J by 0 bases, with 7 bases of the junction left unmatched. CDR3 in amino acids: CASTSGTGSNTGELFF. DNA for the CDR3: TGTGCCAGCACGTCCGGGACAGGTTCGAACACCGGGGAGCTGTTTTTT.

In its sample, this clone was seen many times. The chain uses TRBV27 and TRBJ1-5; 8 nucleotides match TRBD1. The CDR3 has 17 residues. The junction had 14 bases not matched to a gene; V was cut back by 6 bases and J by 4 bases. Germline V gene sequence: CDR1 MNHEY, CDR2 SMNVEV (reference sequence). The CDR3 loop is CASSPYGTGRLNQPQHF. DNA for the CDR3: TGTGCCAGCAGCCCATATGGGACAGGAAGGTTAAATCAGCCCCAGCATTTT.

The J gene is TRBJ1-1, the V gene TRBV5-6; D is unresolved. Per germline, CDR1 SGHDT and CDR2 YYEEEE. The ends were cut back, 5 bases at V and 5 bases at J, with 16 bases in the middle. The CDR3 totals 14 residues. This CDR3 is CASRLSAVGTEAFF. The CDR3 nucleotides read TGTGCCAGCAGGTTGAGTGCTGTGGGAACTGAAGCTTTCTTT.

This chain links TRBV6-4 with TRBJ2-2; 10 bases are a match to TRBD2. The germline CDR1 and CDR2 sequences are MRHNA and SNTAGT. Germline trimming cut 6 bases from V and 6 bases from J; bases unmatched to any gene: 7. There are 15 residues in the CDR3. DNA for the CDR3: TGTGCCAGCAGGCTAGGGACTAGCGAATCCGGGGAGCTGTTTTTT. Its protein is CASRLGTSESGELFF.

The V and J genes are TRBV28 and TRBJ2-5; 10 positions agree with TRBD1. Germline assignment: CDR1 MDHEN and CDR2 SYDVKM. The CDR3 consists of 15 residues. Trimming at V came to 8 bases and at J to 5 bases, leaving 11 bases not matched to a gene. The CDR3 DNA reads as TGTGCCAGCCTGAACCCCGGGACAGGGGAGGAGACCCAGTACTTC. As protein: CASLNPGTGEETQYF.

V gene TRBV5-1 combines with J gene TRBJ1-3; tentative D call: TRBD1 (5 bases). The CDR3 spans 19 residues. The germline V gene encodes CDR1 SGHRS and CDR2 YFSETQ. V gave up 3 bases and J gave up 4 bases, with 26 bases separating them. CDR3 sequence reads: CASSSTLSRQRYSGNTIYF. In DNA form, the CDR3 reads TGCGCCAGCAGCTCGACCCTTTCCAGACAGCGATACTCAGGAAACACCATATATTTT. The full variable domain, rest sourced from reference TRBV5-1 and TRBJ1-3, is KAGVTQTPRYLIKTRGQQVTLSCSPISGHRSVSWYQQTPGQGLQFLFEYFSETQRNKGNFPGRFSGRQFSNSRSEMNVSTLELGDSALYLCASSSTLSRQRYSGNTIYFGEGSWLTVV.

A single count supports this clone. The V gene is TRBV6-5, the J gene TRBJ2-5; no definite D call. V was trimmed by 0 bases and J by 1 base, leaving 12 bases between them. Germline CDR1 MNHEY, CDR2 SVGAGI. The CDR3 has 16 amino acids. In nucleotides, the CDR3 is TGTGCCAGCAGTTACTCTCCTTGGACGGCCCAAGAGACCCAGTACTTC. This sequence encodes CASSYSPWTAQETQYF.

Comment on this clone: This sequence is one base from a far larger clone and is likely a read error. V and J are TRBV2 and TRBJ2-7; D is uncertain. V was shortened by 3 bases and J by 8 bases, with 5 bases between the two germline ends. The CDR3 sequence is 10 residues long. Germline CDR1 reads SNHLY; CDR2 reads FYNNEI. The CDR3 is CASSEVKQYF. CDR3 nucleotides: TGTGCCAGCAGTGAGGTGAAGCAGTACTTC.

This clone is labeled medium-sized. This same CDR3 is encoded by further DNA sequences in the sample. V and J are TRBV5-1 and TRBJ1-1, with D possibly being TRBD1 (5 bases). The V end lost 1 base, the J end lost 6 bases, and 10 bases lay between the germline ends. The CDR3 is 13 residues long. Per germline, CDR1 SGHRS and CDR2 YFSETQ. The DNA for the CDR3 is TGCGCCAGCAGCTTGCAGGGTGCGCCTGAAGCTTTCTTT. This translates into CASSLQGAPEAFF.

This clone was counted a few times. CDR3 DNA: TGTGCCAGCAGCTTAGGGCACGTGGGGGTCCAGCCCCAGCATTTT. Protein sequence: CASSLGHVGVQPQHF. The J gene is TRBJ1-5, the V gene TRBV11-2, with a possible D match to TRBD1 (5 bases). The V gene's germline CDR1 is SGHAT and CDR2 FQNNGV. The CDR3 contains 15 residues. V lost 1 base and J lost 7, with 14 bases in between.

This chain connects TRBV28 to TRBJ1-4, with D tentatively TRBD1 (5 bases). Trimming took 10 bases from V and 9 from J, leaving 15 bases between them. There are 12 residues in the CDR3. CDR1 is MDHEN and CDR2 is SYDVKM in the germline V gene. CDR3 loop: CATADILQKLFF. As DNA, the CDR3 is TGTGCCACGGCGGACATCTTACAAAAACTGTTTTTT.

CDR3 protein: CASSRSGGAGELFF. Here the CDR3 DNA reads TGTGCCAGCAGTCGGTCAGGAGGCGCCGGGGAGCTGTTTTTT. The chain uses TRBV25-1 and TRBJ2-2; tentatively, D is TRBD2 (5 bases). The germline CDR1 and CDR2 sequences are MGHDK and SYGVNS. Trimming took 5 bases from V and 6 from J, leaving 13 bases between them. This CDR3 is built from 14 residues.